These T cell receptor beta chains were read from a single sample in a study of cytomegalovirus exposure and HLA in healthy donors. TCRdb's table, derived via immunoSEQ multiplex PCR, lists solely in-frame clones and lacks some. The sample lists approximately 110,000 clones, 79% occurring once. Sequenced: PBMCs. These receptors were obtained from a woman in her thirties or forties in good health and CMV-seronegative. Both conserved end residues are part of each CDR3. A D gene is named only where the DNA matches it firmly. Where a row states a size, it is once, few, many or the class of an expanded clone; other rows omit it.

V	D	size	J	CDR3	DNA
TRBV19	TRBD1	NA	TRBJ2-3	CASSSTGEDTQYF	TGTGCCAGTAGTTCCACAGGGGAAGATACGCAGTATTTT
TRBV28	NA	NA	TRBJ1-4	CASSLLVGQGGKLFF	TGTGCCAGCAGTTTATTGGTCGGGCAGGGCGGAAAACTGTTTTTT
TRBV10-3	TRBD1	NA	TRBJ2-1	CAIRGGQGSPEQFF	TGTGCCATCAGGGGGGGACAGGGAAGCCCTGAGCAGTTCTTC
TRBV14	NA	few	TRBJ2-7	CASSRNEGPGQYF	TGTGCCAGCAGCCGAAACGAGGGTCCTGGGCAGTACTTC
TRBV7-9	NA	NA	TRBJ2-7	CASSLRGTAYEQYF	TGTGCCAGCAGCCTCCGGGGGACGGCCTACGAGCAGTACTTC
TRBV5-1	NA	NA	TRBJ2-2	CASSLDTGTTGELFF	TGCGCCAGCAGCTTGGATACAGGGACCACCGGGGAGCTGTTTTTT
TRBV4-3	TRBD2	NA	TRBJ2-5	CASSQDRTSVETQYF	TGCGCCAGCAGCCAAGATAGGACTAGCGTGGAGACCCAGTACTTC
TRBV13	TRBD1	NA	TRBJ2-7	CASSPEGQGSYEQYF	TGTGCCAGCAGCCCTGAGGGACAGGGATCCTACGAGCAGTACTTC
TRBV28	NA	NA	TRBJ1-4	CASSLRSAGSPFF	TGTGCCAGCAGTTTGCGCTCTGCCGGGTCACCGTTTTTT
TRBV6-6	TRBD1	NA	TRBJ1-3	CASSYLQGSSGNTIYF	TGTGCCAGCAGTTACTTACAGGGGTCCTCTGGAAACACCATATATTTT
TRBV7-8	NA	NA	TRBJ2-2	CASSLVGNRAGAGELFF	TGTGCCAGCAGCTTAGTTGGGAACAGGGCCGGCGCCGGGGAGCTGTTTTTT
TRBV28	NA	once	TRBJ2-2	CASSSPQAGNTGELFF	TGTGCCAGCAGTTCGCCCCAGGCGGGGAACACCGGGGAGCTGTTTTTT
TRBV6-5	NA	NA	TRBJ1-1	CASSYSAGGSEAFF	TGTGCCAGCAGTTACTCAGCGGGGGGAAGTGAAGCTTTCTTT
TRBV4-2	TRBD1	NA	TRBJ1-4	CASSLPTGDEKLFF	TGTGCCAGCAGCCTACCGACAGGGGATGAAAAACTGTTTTTT
TRBV7-8	TRBD1	few	TRBJ1-2	CASSPIGTAYGYTF	TGTGCCAGCAGCCCAATCGGGACAGCCTATGGCTACACCTTC
TRBV7-2	NA	NA	TRBJ1-1	CASSLVRAWGTEAFF	TGTGCCAGCAGCTTAGTGAGGGCCTGGGGCACTGAAGCTTTCTTT
TRBV29-1	NA	few	TRBJ1-4	CSVGPGRGENEKLFF	TGCAGCGTTGGGCCAGGTCGGGGTGAAAATGAAAAACTGTTTTTT
TRBV14	TRBD1	NA	TRBJ2-7	CASSRGTGAYEQYF	TGTGCCAGCAGCCGGGGGACAGGGGCCTACGAGCAGTACTTC